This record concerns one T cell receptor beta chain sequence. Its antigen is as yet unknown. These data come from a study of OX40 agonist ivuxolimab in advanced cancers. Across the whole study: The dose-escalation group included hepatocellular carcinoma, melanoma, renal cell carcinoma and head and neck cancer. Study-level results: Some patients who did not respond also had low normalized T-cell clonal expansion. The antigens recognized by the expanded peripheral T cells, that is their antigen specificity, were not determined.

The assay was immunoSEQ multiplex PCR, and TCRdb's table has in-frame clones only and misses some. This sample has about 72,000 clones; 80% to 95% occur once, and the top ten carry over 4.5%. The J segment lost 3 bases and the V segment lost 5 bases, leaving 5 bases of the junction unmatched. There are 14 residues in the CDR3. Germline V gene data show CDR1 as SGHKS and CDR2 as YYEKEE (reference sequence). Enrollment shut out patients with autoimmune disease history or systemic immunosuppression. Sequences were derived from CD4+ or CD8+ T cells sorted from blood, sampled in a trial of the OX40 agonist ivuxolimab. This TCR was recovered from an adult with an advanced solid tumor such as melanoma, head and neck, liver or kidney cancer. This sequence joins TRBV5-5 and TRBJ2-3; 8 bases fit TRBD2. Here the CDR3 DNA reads TGTGCCAGCAGTGGGGCGGGAGGAACAGATACGCAGTATTTT. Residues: CASSGAGGTDTQYF.